This note documents a single TCR beta chain sequence. Its antigen is as yet unknown. Within the sample, other DNA sequences also encode this same CDR3. The data originate from a study of CD8+ T cells in alopecia areata. Across the study: Tofacitinib lasted 6 to 18 months, then 6 months off drug. General study points: More clonal than normal scalp was lesional scalp, particularly alopecia totalis/universalis.

The sequencing template was cDNA reverse transcribed from extracted RNA. Assay used: immunoSEQ multiplex PCR; TCRdb lists only in-frame clones, some missing. The profile covers approximately 65,000 clones, with 46% appearing a single time and about a fifth taken by the ten largest. Described treatment: oral pan-JAK inhibitor, 5-10 mg twice daily. Lesional scalp punch biopsies and peripheral blood were collected from alopecia areata patients. The sequencing used CD8+ T cells sorted from blood, collected at approximately week 36, from a patient treated with tofacitinib. This clonotype originated in a human donor with alopecia areata.

DNA of the CDR3: TGTGCCAGCAGCCCCGGGACAGGGTCGTACGAGCAGTACTTC. Its translation is CASSPGTGSYEQYF. V is TRBV5-4 and J is TRBJ2-7; TRBD1 matches 9 bases. V was pared by 4 bases and J by 4 bases, with 6 bases of the junction left unmatched. This CDR3 region has 14 residues. CDR1 is SGHNT, CDR2 YYREEE, per germline (reference sequence). The complete variable domain, with remaining parts taken from reference TRBV5-4 and TRBJ2-7, reads ETGVTQSPTHLIKTRGQQVTLRCSSQSGHNTVSWYQQALGQGPQFIFQYYREEENGRGNFPPRFSGLQFPNYSSELNVNALELDDSALYLCASSPGTGSYEQYFGPGTRLTVT.